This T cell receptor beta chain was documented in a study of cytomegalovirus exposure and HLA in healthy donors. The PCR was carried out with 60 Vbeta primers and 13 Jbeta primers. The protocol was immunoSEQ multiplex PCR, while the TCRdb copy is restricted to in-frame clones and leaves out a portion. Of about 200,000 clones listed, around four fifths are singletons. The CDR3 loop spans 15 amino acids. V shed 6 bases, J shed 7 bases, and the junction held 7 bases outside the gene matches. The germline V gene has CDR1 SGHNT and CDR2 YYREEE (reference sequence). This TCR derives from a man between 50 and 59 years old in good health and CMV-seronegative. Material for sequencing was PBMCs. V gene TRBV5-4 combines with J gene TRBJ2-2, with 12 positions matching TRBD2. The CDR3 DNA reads TGTGCCAGCAATAGGACTAGCGGGGACTTCGGGGAGCTGTTTTTT. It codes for CASNRTSGDFGELFF. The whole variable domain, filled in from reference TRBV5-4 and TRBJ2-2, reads ETGVTQSPTHLIKTRGQQVTLRCSSQSGHNTVSWYQQALGQGPQFIFQYYREEENGRGNFPPRFSGLQFPNYSSELNVNALELDDSALYLCASNRTSGDFGELFFGEGSRLTVL.